The 29 T cell receptor beta chains in this list originate from one sample, sequenced in a study of regulatory T cells in long-lasting Graves disease. Time point specified: newly diagnosed GD, antithyroid drugs for less than 3 months. PBMC-extracted RNA yielded the TCR library. To make TCR beta libraries, researchers used iRepertoire HTBI primers and Arm-PCR of CDR3 regions. In TCRdb, the multiplex PCR reads were re-called with MiXCR into one record per CDR3 protein. Of about 380,000 distinct CDR3 sequences detected, 15% to 18% appear once; the ten largest clones hold about a fifth. The sequenced sample was peripheral blood mononuclear cells (PBMCs), obtained at new diagnosis, from a patient treated with antithyroid drugs. The receptor set was obtained from a female donor with Graves disease.

This clonotype was seen many times. The chain joins TRBV11-2 to TRBJ1-1; D uncertain. Germline-derived CDR1 and CDR2 are SGHAT and FQNNGV. Trimming cost V 5 bases and J 2 bases, with 9 bases left between them. CDR3 length: 13 amino acids. The CDR3 here is CASSADINTEAFF. CDR3 nucleotides: TGTGCCAGCAGCGCCGACATAAACACTGAAGCTTTCTTT.

This clonotype was observed many times. The chain employs TRBV24-1 and TRBJ2-3; D may be TRBD1 or TRBD2 (5 bases each). The CDR3 sequence is 15 residues long. Germline CDR1 reads KGHDR; CDR2 reads SFDVKD. With 3 bases removed from V and 2 bases from J, the gap between germline ends came to 11 bases. The CDR3 sequence is CATSDLGTDTDTQYF. Written as DNA, the CDR3 is TGTGCCACCAGTGATCTCGGGACCGACACAGATACGCAGTATTTT.

This clonotype was seen ten or more times. The genes are TRBV6-2 or TRBV6-3 and TRBJ2-7; possible D gene TRBD2, 5 bases. CDR1 is MNHEY and CDR2 is SVGEGT in the germline V gene. V shed 6 bases and J shed 2 bases, with 11 bases lying between them. CDR3 length: 13 residues. CDR3 DNA: TGTGCCAGCAGCTTCCGGGGTCCCTACGAGCAGTACTTC. It specifies CASSFRGPYEQYF.

The CDR3 nucleotides are TGTGCCAGCAGTGAAGCGGGACAGGGAATTCTGGAGCAGTTCTTC. Protein product: CASSEAGQGILEQFF. This chain connects TRBV2 to TRBJ2-1, with 9 bases lining up with TRBD1. The germline gives CDR1 SNHLY, CDR2 FYNNEI. The CDR3 extends over 15 amino acids. V shed 0 bases and J 10 bases; nucleotides not matched to a gene: 7.

This clonotype was recorded at least ten times. This rearrangement joins TRBV7-9 to TRBJ1-1; 7 bases fit TRBD1. The CDR3 extends over 14 amino acids. CDR1 is SEHNR, CDR2 FQNEAQ, per germline (reference sequence). The trim removed 4 bases at V and 2 bases at J, leaving 4 bases unmatched. CDR3 sequence: CASSSRGINTEAFF. DNA for the CDR3: TGTGCCAGCAGCTCCAGGGGGATTAACACTGAAGCTTTCTTT. Supplemented by reference TRBV7-9 and TRBJ1-1, the full variable domain reads DTGVSQNPRHKITKRGQNVTFRCDPISEHNRLYWYRQTLGQGPEFLTYFQNEAQLEKSRLLSDRFSAERPKGSFSTLEIQRTEQGDSAMYLCASSSRGINTEAFFGQGTRLTVV.

This clonotype was detected only a few times. The CDR3 nucleotides read TGTGCCAGCAGCTTAGGTATGTTGGAAGCTTTCTTT. Translated, it gives CASSLGMLEAFF. This sequence joins TRBV7-9 and TRBJ1-1; D is unresolved. V was shortened by 1 base and J by 8 bases, with 8 bases between the two germline ends. Germline-derived CDR1 and CDR2 are SEHNR and FQNEAQ (reference sequence). The CDR3 has 12 residues.

This clonotype appeared many times. The J gene is TRBJ2-3, the V gene TRBV10-3; D is unresolved. In germline, CDR1 is ENHRY, CDR2 SYGVKD. The CDR3 has 14 amino acids. Between the trimmed V and J ends, which lost 3 bases and 2 bases, there was a span of 9 bases. CDR3 sequence reads: CAISDGPNTDTQYF. Here the CDR3 DNA reads TGTGCCATCAGTGACGGGCCGAACACAGATACGCAGTATTTT.

The table lists this clonotype with a few counts. The chain carries TRBV29-1 and TRBJ2-5; tentatively, D is TRBD1 (6 bases). V dropped 1 base and J dropped 4 bases, with 10 bases sitting between them. Germline CDR1 is SQVTM and CDR2 is ANQGSEA. There are 13 residues in the CDR3. CDR3 in amino acids: CSVEAGEIETQYF. CDR3 DNA sequence: TGCAGCGTTGAAGCAGGGGAGATAGAGACCCAGTACTTC.

This chain connects TRBV12-3 or TRBV12-4 to TRBJ1-5; D gene uncertain. The V end was cut by 3 bases, the J end by 3 bases, with 9 bases between. The CDR3 runs 14 residues. The CDR3 coding sequence is TGTGCCAGCAGTTTCTTAGGTCCCAATCAGCCCCAGCATTTT. Protein sequence: CASSFLGPNQPQHF.

This clonotype was seen many times. CDR3 sequence reads: CASSPGTDSLTLHF. The CDR3 bases are TGCGCCAGCAGCCCTGGGACAGATAGTCTCACCCTCCACTTT. The chain recombines TRBV5-1 with TRBJ1-6; 7 positions match TRBD1. CDR3 length equals 14 residues. V dropped 4 bases and J dropped 14; count of bases not matched to a gene: 12. CDR1 and CDR2 (germline): SGHRS, YFSETQ.

This clonotype was detected ten times or more. The chain carries TRBV4-2 and TRBJ2-5, with D possibly being TRBD1 (6 bases). V gave up 4 bases and J gave up 4 bases, with 13 bases separating them. The CDR3 runs 14 residues. Germline loops: CDR1 LGHNA, CDR2 YNFKEQ. CDR3 amino acids: CASSPTGFGETQYF. For the CDR3, the DNA is TGTGCCAGCAGCCCTACAGGGTTCGGAGAGACCCAGTACTTC.

This clonotype was observed at least ten times. This rearrangement joins TRBV20-1 to TRBJ1-1; TRBD1 is a possible D gene (5 bases). Trimming took 5 bases from V and 1 from J, leaving 14 bases between them. Germline V gives CDR1 DFQATT, CDR2 SNEGSKA (reference sequence). The length of the CDR3 is 14 residues. CDR3 nucleotides: TGCAGTGCTGGGGGGGGACGGTCGAACACTGAAGCTTTCTTT. Translating it yields CSAGGGRSNTEAFF.

This clonotype was observed at least ten times. J is TRBJ2-1 and V is TRBV29-1; no clear D. With 4 bases removed from V and 4 bases from J, the gap between germline ends came to 11 bases. Germline V gene sequence: CDR1 SQVTM, CDR2 ANQGSEA. CDR3 length: 13 residues. The CDR3 protein is CSVVLLDYNEQFF. The CDR3 bases are TGCAGCGTTGTGCTCCTCGATTACAATGAGCAGTTCTTC.

This clonotype appeared many times. The chain recombines TRBV5-1 with TRBJ2-3, with D perhaps TRBD2 (6 bases). In germline, CDR1 is SGHRS, CDR2 YFSETQ. With 4 bases removed from V and 1 base from J, the gap between germline ends came to 10 bases. This CDR3 is built from 14 residues. DNA for the CDR3: TGCGCCAGCAGCAACGGGGGACGCACAGATACGCAGTATTTT. This translates into CASSNGGRTDTQYF.

There are many counts of this clonotype. The gene calls are TRBV27 and TRBJ2-1; 11 bases line up with TRBD2. This CDR3 region has 15 residues. The trim removed 7 bases at V and 8 bases at J, leaving 10 bases unmatched. Germline V lookup: CDR1 MNHEY, CDR2 SMNVEV (reference sequence). CDR3 DNA: TGTGCCAGCATCCTTAGCGGGAGGGCCTCGGATGAGCAGTTCTTC. This codes for CASILSGRASDEQFF.

Details on this clonotype: A read error is possible here, since a much larger clone lies one base away. The J gene is TRBJ2-2, the V gene TRBV6-1; 10 bases line up with TRBD2. The CDR3 is 16 residues long. The germline gives CDR1 MNHNS, CDR2 SASEGT. The CDR3 sequence is CVSTLSGRLSTGELFF. The DNA for the CDR3 is TGTGTCAGCACCCTTAGCGGGAGGTTATCCACCGGGGAGCTGTTTTTT.

This clonotype was picked up many times. The rearrangement joins TRBV5-1 to TRBJ1-2; 8 nucleotides align to TRBD1. The trim removed 4 bases at V and 7 bases at J, leaving 9 bases unmatched. The germline V gene encodes CDR1 SGHRS and CDR2 YFSETQ. The CDR3 sequence is 14 residues long. This CDR3 reads CASSRGQGQGGYTF. The CDR3 nucleotides read TGCGCCAGCAGCCGGGGACAAGGACAGGGTGGCTACACCTTC.

This clonotype showed up many times. J is TRBJ1-1 and V is TRBV30; D is possibly TRBD1 (5 bases). This CDR3 has 13 residues. Germline CDR1 reads GTSNPN; CDR2 reads SVGIG (reference sequence). V dropped 6 bases and J dropped 0 bases, with 11 bases sitting between them. CDR3 sequence: CACAIGVNTEAFF. The CDR3 coding sequence is TGTGCCTGCGCGATAGGGGTGAACACTGAAGCTTTCTTT.

Only a few counts were recorded for this clonotype. A clone one base away is much larger, so this may be a read error. The CDR3 sequence is CASSLAGGWIGQFF. CDR3 sequence (DNA): TGTGCCAGCAGCCTAGCGGGAGGGTGGATTGGGCAGTTCTTC. The rearrangement joins TRBV28 to TRBJ2-1; 12 bases line up with TRBD2. This CDR3 region has 14 residues. The V segment lost 6 bases and the J segment 12 bases; nucleotides outside the gene matches: 9. Per the germline V gene, CDR1 is MDHEN and CDR2 is SYDVKM.

This clonotype was recorded at least ten times. V gene TRBV3-2 combines with J gene TRBJ2-1; the DNA was not compared with TRBD2, the D call given in the table. TRBV3-2 represents a pseudogene. This CDR3 has 18 amino acids. This chain's CDR3 is CASSQELGTSGSGDEQFF. Written as DNA, the CDR3 is TGTGCCAGCAGCCAAGAACTCGGGACTAGCGGGAGTGGCGATGAGCAGTTCTTC.

This clonotype was counted ten times or more. This chain connects TRBV12-3 or TRBV12-4 to TRBJ1-3; D gene uncertain. Trimming removed 5 bases at V and 0 bases at J, with 8 bases between. The CDR3 is 14 residues long. The CDR3 nucleotides read TGTGCCAGCAGTCCAATTCACTCTGGAAACACCATATATTTT. It yields the protein CASSPIHSGNTIYF.

This clonotype was seen at least ten times. The J gene is TRBJ1-2, the V gene TRBV12-3 or TRBV12-4; possible D gene TRBD1, 5 bases. V dropped 4 bases and J dropped 8 bases, with 17 bases sitting between them. CDR3 length: 14 residues. The CDR3 DNA reads as TGTGCCAGCAGTTCGGGACCCCTCGCATTAGGCTACACCTTC. This translates into CASSSGPLALGYTF.

The V gene is TRBV3-1, the J gene TRBJ2-7; D is ambiguous. This CDR3 comprises 14 residues. Germline V gives CDR1 LGHDT, CDR2 YNNKEL (reference sequence). The ends were cut back, 1 base at V and 0 bases at J, with 7 bases in the middle. CDR3 amino acids: CASSQVTDSYEQYF. The DNA of the CDR3 is TGTGCCAGCAGCCAAGTTACGGACTCCTACGAGCAGTACTTC.

This clonotype was detected only a few times. This sequence joins TRBV5-4 and TRBJ1-1, with D possibly being TRBD1 (6 bases). There are 13 residues in the CDR3. Trimming left V 6 bases short and J 4 bases short, with 13 bases between. The V gene's germline CDR1 is SGHNT and CDR2 YYREEE (reference sequence). The CDR3 bases are TGTGCCAGCAACTACAGGGAGGGCACTGAAGCTTTCTTT. Its protein product is CASNYREGTEAFF. Full variable domain (rest looked up from reference TRBV5-4 and TRBJ1-1): ETGVTQSPTHLIKTRGQQVTLRCSSQSGHNTVSWYQQALGQGPQFIFQYYREEENGRGNFPPRFSGLQFPNYSSELNVNALELDDSALYLCASNYREGTEAFFGQGTRLTVV.

The rearrangement links TRBV20-1 to TRBJ2-1, with D possibly TRBD2 on 6 matching bases. In germline, CDR1 is DFQATT, CDR2 SNEGSKA (reference sequence). This CDR3 is built from 15 residues. The V and J ends lost 0 bases and 3 bases respectively, with 12 bases between them. CDR3 coding DNA: TGCAGTGCTAGAGACTGGGCTAGCGACTACAATGAGCAGTTCTTC. The encoded protein is CSARDWASDYNEQFF.

This clonotype was detected ten times or more. This rearrangement joins TRBV20-1 to TRBJ1-2; tentatively, D is TRBD1 (5 bases). CDR1 is DFQATT, CDR2 SNEGSKA, per germline (reference sequence). CDR3 length: 13 amino acids. Trimming removed 4 bases at V and 7 bases at J, with 16 bases between. CDR3 protein: CSATPGAQGGYTF. In nucleotides, the CDR3 is TGCAGTGCTACCCCCGGGGCTCAGGGTGGCTACACCTTC.

This clonotype was counted ten times or more. The chain couples TRBV12-3 or TRBV12-4 to TRBJ1-4; D unresolved. V was cut by 4 bases and J by 5 bases, with 8 bases left in between. The CDR3 sequence is 13 residues long. The CDR3 is CASSWLLNEKLFF. DNA of the CDR3: TGTGCCAGCAGTTGGTTGCTCAATGAAAAACTGTTTTTT.

This clonotype was seen more than once but under ten times. This chain connects TRBV10-3 to TRBJ2-5; no clear D gene. The CDR3 contains 13 residues. Germline V gene sequence: CDR1 ENHRY, CDR2 SYGVKD. Deletions cut 3 bases from V and 1 base from J, with 6 bases between. Here the CDR3 reads CAISDRIQETQYF. CDR3 coding DNA: TGTGCCATCAGTGACAGAATCCAAGAGACCCAGTACTTC.

The chain has TRBV7-9 and TRBJ1-1; D call uncertain. The V end lost 4 bases, the J end lost 3 bases, and 9 bases lay between the germline ends. The CDR3 length is 13 residues. Germline CDR1 reads SEHNR; CDR2 reads FQNEAQ (reference sequence). The CDR3, as DNA: TGTGCCAGCAGCTCGTCCGGTGACACTGAAGCTTTCTTT. Translated: CASSSSGDTEAFF.